A selection of T cell receptor beta chains follows, all from one sample in a study of vaccination and CD4 T cells after COVID-19. Their specific antigens are unknown. A single record per CDR3 protein comes from TCRdb applying MiXCR to the PCR reads. Here the sample spans over 15,000 distinct CDR3 sequences, approximately 52% being singletons. This sample comprised CD4+ T cells from blood, cultured in vitro, obtained before SARS-CoV-2 vaccination. These receptors all stem from a human donor who had recovered from COVID-19. The conserved cysteine and the conserved F or W are not part of the CDR3 here.

>TRBJ2-7|TRBV20-1
SAGNPGLAGGGDEQY
>TRBJ2-2|TRBV28
ASSLISGMNTGELF
>TRBJ1-5|TRBV27
ASSANRDGNNQPQH
>TRBJ2-3|TRBV20-1
SAREGFRAGAFTDTQY
>TRBJ2-5|TRBV7-2
ASSLAGGSGVETQY
>TRBJ2-3|TRBV6-2/TRBV6-3
ASSPGLAPSTDTQY
>TRBJ2-2|TRBV7-9
ASSFGTSGGYTGELF
>TRBJ1-1|TRBV4-3
ASSTQVDRHTEAF
>TRBJ1-3|TRBV7-2
ASSFRGGPTSGNTIY
>TRBJ1-5|TRBV18
ASSATGGIQPQH
>TRBJ1-3|TRBV6-1
ASRSVGNSNTIY
>TRBJ2-2|TRBV27
ASSKWEGGRTGELF
>TRBJ1-6|TRBV5-4
ASSYKDRLGPLH
>TRBJ1-6|TRBV28
ASSTRDRQNSPLH
>TRBJ2-1|TRBV10-3
AISAGQYNEQF
>TRBJ2-2|TRBV27
ASRLAGLNTGELF